One T cell receptor (beta chain) is described in this entry. This entry belongs to a study of blood T cell repertoires in COVID-19. About the study: Sites across the United States, Italy and Spain contributed samples from acute and convalescent COVID-19. In each case, the material was cDNA or gDNA derived from T cells, B-cell-depleted T cells, or PBMCs.

The CDR3 spans 12 residues. Germline CDR1 and CDR2: MDHEN and SYDVKM. Trimming cost V 5 bases and J 3 bases, with 5 bases left between them. In the source study's methods: Amplification with reference gene primers provided the estimates of nucleated cell counts. Only in-frame clones appear in the TCRdb table, and some are missing; sequencing was by immunoSEQ multiplex PCR. From that table come the V and J calls and clone size; the DNA was used to work out D and trimming. The top ten clones hold 2.5% to 3.5% of a sample with nearly 300,000 clones, 85% to 90% of them seen once. Exposed enrollees had met someone with a PCR-confirmed or clinician-diagnosed COVID-19 case at some point within the 2 weeks before study entry.

The chain carries TRBV28 and TRBJ1-3; D gene uncertain. Sequencing was carried out using PBMCs or T cells enriched from blood (not recorded which). The TCR sequence derives from a woman in her forties or fifties who had been exposed to COVID-19. The CDR3 loop reads CASSRGGNTIYF. The CDR3 coding sequence is TGTGCCAGCAGTCGAGGTGGAAACACCATATATTTT.